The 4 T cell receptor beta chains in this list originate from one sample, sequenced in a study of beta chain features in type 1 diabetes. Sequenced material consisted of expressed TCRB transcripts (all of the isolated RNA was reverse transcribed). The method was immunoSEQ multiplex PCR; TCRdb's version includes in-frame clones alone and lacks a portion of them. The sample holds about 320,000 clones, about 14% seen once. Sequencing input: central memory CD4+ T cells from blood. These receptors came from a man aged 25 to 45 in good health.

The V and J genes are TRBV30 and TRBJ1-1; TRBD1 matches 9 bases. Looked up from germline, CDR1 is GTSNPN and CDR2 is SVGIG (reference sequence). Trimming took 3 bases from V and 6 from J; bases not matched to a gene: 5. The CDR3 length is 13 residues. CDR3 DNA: TGTGCCTGGAGGGGACAGGGATTATCTGAAGCTTTCTTT. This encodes CAWRGQGLSEAFF.

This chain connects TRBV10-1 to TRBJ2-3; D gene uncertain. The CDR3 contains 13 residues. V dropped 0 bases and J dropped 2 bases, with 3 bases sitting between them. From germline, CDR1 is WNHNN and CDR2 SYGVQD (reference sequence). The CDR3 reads CASSESSTDTQYF. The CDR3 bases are TGCGCCAGCAGTGAGTCTTCCACAGATACGCAGTATTTT.

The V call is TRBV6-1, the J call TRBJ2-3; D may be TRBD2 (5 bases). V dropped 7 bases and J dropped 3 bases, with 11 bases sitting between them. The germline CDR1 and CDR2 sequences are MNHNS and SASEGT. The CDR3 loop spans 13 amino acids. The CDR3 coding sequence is TGTGCCAGCACAAGGAGGTTAACAGATACGCAGTATTTT. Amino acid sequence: CASTRRLTDTQYF.

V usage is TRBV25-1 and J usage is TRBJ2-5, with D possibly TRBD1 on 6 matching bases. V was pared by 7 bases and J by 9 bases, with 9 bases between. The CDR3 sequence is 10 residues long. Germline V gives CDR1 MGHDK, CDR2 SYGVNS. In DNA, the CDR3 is TGTGCCAGCATCCCAGGGGCCCAGTACTTC. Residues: CASIPGAQYF.